There are a few counts of the clone carrying this TCR beta chain. V was cut by 3 bases and J by 2 bases, with 15 bases left in between. The CDR3 totals 15 residues. Germline V CDR1 and CDR2: DFQATT, SNEGSKA (reference sequence). This sample is drawn from a study of blood T cell repertoires in COVID-19. Original methodology: Reference gene primer amplification in the assay estimated nucleated cell counts. TCRdb keeps only in-frame clones here, not all; method: immunoSEQ multiplex PCR. That table is the source of V, J and clone size, and D and trimming were worked out from the DNA. The sample has 55,000 to 70,000 clones, 70% to 90% seen once.

The source is a man between 65 and 85 years old with acute or convalescent COVID-19. Input material: peripheral blood. The V and J genes are TRBV20-1 and TRBJ2-3; no clear D gene. The CDR3 bases are TGCAGTGCTAGTGAGAGGAGCATCGTCACAGATACGCAGTATTTT. As protein: CSASERSIVTDTQYF.